One TCR beta chain is described in this entry. The entry originates in a study of control samples from healthy donors and cancer patients. Trimming removed 5 bases at V and 5 bases at J, with 12 bases between. The germline V gene has CDR1 SGHTA and CDR2 FQGTGA. This CDR3 has 13 amino acids. The protocol was immunoSEQ multiplex PCR, while the TCRdb copy is restricted to in-frame clones and leaves out a portion. The table lists 30,000 to 40,000 clones, more than 70% of them singletons, with 20% to 25% in the top ten. The receptor comes from an older woman with lung cancer. The chain has TRBV7-3 and TRBJ1-2, with D unclear. Sequencing was done on a sample of PBMCs. Here the CDR3 DNA reads TGTGCCAGCAGCCTCCCGGGCAGTTATGGCTACACCTTC. Encoded protein: CASSLPGSYGYTF.